The text below deals with one T cell receptor (beta chain). This specimen belongs to a study of blood T cell repertoires in COVID-19. Between the trimmed V and J ends, which lost 1 base and 5 bases, there was a span of 13 bases. This CDR3 comprises 16 residues. Germline V gene lookup returns CDR1 SGHNT and CDR2 YYREEE (reference sequence). In the original analysis: Reference gene primer amplification gave estimated nucleated cell counts. Here immunoSEQ multiplex PCR was the method, and the copy in TCRdb shows in-frame clones only, minus some. D and trimming come from the DNA, and the V and J calls and clone size come from that table. The repertoire includes some 200,000 clones, around 81% of them detected once, and around 13% sits in the top ten.

Sequenced input: peripheral blood. The rearrangement uses TRBV5-4 and TRBJ1-6; D possibly corresponds to TRBD1 (5 bases). The receptor was derived from a human donor in a cohort sampled during active COVID-19. Here the CDR3 DNA reads TGTGCCAGCAGCTTGAGGAGGGACGGTCATAATTCACCCCTCCACTTT. Translated: CASSLRRDGHNSPLHF.